The TCR beta chain described here comes from a study of human T cells and chemical hapten exposure. Whole-study context: Affected patients, primarily female, had alopecia areata, totalis or universalis.

With 2 bases removed from V and 0 bases from J, the gap between germline ends came to 4 bases. This CDR3 is 13 amino acids long. The germline V gene encodes CDR1 SEHNR and CDR2 FQNEAQ (reference sequence). The sample holds many counts of this clonotype. The time point is: pre-sensitization, week 0. Treatment here: therapeutic diphenylcyclopropenone sensitization with weekly scalp DPC. The authors extracted total RNA from unfractionated whole blood. The study used a library that attached unique molecular identifiers to individual cDNA molecules. Using its own MiXCR run on the RACE reads, TCRdb lists one record per CDR3 protein. Of roughly 380,000 distinct CDR3 sequences listed, 4.5% to 6% are singletons.

This receptor was identified in a woman aged 45-65 years with alopecia areata. Some clones in this sample may be carry-over from other donors' samples. The rearrangement links TRBV7-9 to TRBJ1-1; D uncertain. The material was whole blood, obtained in connection with sensitization to the hapten diphenylcyclopropenone (DPC). The CDR3 region is CASSLPVNTEAFF. In DNA, the CDR3 is TGTGCCAGCAGCTTACCGGTGAACACTGAAGCTTTCTTT.